The 3 T cell receptor beta chains below all came from one sample that was sequenced in a study of regulatory T cells in long-lasting Graves disease. As to time point: newly diagnosed GD, antithyroid drugs for less than 3 months. PBMC-extracted RNA yielded the TCR library. HTBI primers from iRepertoire and Arm-PCR of CDR3 regions yielded the TCR beta libraries. Using its own MiXCR run on the multiplex PCR reads, TCRdb lists one record per CDR3 protein. The data contain about half a million distinct CDR3 sequences, around 12% of them seen just once; the ten biggest clones take up roughly 8.9%. In addition, the sample was reused for a study of T cells in Graves' hyperthyroidism and ophthalmopathy.

The input for sequencing was peripheral blood mononuclear cells (PBMCs), taken at new diagnosis, from a patient treated with antithyroid drugs. All receptors derive from a woman younger than 45 with Graves disease.

This clonotype was counted at least ten times. The V and J genes are TRBV18 and TRBJ2-3; D may match TRBD1 or TRBD2 (6 bases each). Between the trimmed V and J ends, which lost 4 bases and 3 bases, there was a span of 17 bases. CDR3 size: 16 residues. CDR1 is KGHSH, CDR2 LQKENI, per germline. This chain's CDR3 is CASSRGASVGTDTQYF. CDR3 nucleotide sequence: TGTGCCAGCTCACGGGGGGCATCAGTCGGTACAGATACGCAGTATTTT.

This clonotype was counted ten times or more. The chain combines TRBV2 with TRBJ2-2; tentatively, D is TRBD1 or TRBD2 (5 bases each). The CDR3 contains 15 residues. CDR1 SNHLY and CDR2 FYNNEI come from the germline V gene. V dropped 4 bases and J dropped 5 bases, with 14 bases sitting between them. The CDR3 DNA is TGTGCCAGCAGTGGAGACAGCGGCTATACCGGGGAGCTGTTTTTT. It specifies CASSGDSGYTGELFF.

This clonotype was observed at least ten times. The V call is TRBV29-1, the J call TRBJ2-5, with TRBD1 matching 9 bases. The V and J ends lost 1 base and 5 bases, in that order; junction bases with no gene match: 5. This CDR3 contains 14 residues. Germline CDR1 reads SQVTM; CDR2 reads ANQGSEA. The CDR3 sequence: CSVEGDRAGETQYF. DNA for the CDR3: TGCAGCGTTGAAGGGGACAGGGCAGGGGAGACCCAGTACTTC.